Each of the 18 T cell receptor beta chains below was sequenced from the same sample in a study of shared clonotypes between healthy human individuals. Some clones are missing from TCRdb's copy, which holds only in-frame ones; the method was immunoSEQ multiplex PCR. Of 980,000 or so clones in the sample, over 75% were seen once. Sequencing used memory CD4+ T cells sorted from blood. Sample subset: CD45RA-negative fraction. The receptors originated from a man younger than 30 in good health.

J is TRBJ2-7 and V is TRBV6-1; D ambiguous. The germline V gene encodes CDR1 MNHNS and CDR2 SASEGT. CDR3 length: 15 amino acids. V lost 0 bases and J 3 bases, leaving 12 bases between the germline ends. The CDR3 bases are TGTGCCAGCAGTGAAGCGATAACAGCTATCTACGAGCAGTACTTC. Translated, it gives CASSEAITAIYEQYF.

The count of this clone is one. The rearrangement links TRBV15 to TRBJ2-1, with D possibly being TRBD1 or TRBD2 (5 bases each). Germline V gene lookup returns CDR1 LNHNV and CDR2 YYDKDF (reference sequence). There are 14 residues in the CDR3. Trimming removed 2 bases at V and 10 bases at J, with 15 bases between. The CDR3: CATSRPGPAPEQFF. The CDR3 DNA follows: TGTGCCACCAGCAGACCGGGACCAGCCCCAGAGCAGTTCTTC.

This clone was observed a handful of times. The germline gene is not matched at one end of the junction; a read error may be the cause. V and J are TRBV7-2 and TRBJ2-3, with no clear D. The length of the CDR3 is 12 residues. In germline, CDR1 is SGHTA, CDR2 FQGNSA. CDR3 in amino acids: CASSVARDTQYF. The CDR3 DNA follows: TGTGCCAGCAGCGTAGCACGGGATACGCAGTATTTT.

This clone was recorded a few times. V usage is TRBV18 and J usage is TRBJ2-7; no clear D gene. Trimming took off 2 bases at V and 4 bases at J, with 9 bases between the two ends. Looked up from germline, CDR1 is KGHSH and CDR2 is LQKENI. The CDR3 has 13 amino acids. CDR3 DNA sequence: TGTGCCAGCTCACCATTTACAGATTACGAGCAGTACTTC. Translating gives CASSPFTDYEQYF.

The J gene is TRBJ2-5, the V gene TRBV6-4; weak D call: TRBD2 (5 bases). The length of the CDR3 is 13 residues. V shed 6 bases and J shed 7 bases, with 15 bases lying between them. Germline V gives CDR1 MRHNA, CDR2 SNTAGT. The CDR3 reads CASSQDSRGTQYF. Here the CDR3 DNA reads TGTGCCAGCAGCCAAGACTCCCGGGGGACCCAGTACTTC.

This clone was seen only a few times. The chain uses TRBV4-1 and TRBJ2-1; 9 positions agree with TRBD1. Germline V gives CDR1 MGHRA, CDR2 YSYEKL. The V gene end was trimmed by 5 bases and the J gene end by 6 bases; junction bases not matched to a gene: 14. CDR3 length: 17 residues. The CDR3, as DNA: TGCGCCAGCAGCTATGACAGGGGGGCGACGCGGGTCAATGAGCAGTTCTTC. Its protein product is CASSYDRGATRVNEQFF.

The chain has TRBV30 and TRBJ2-2, with D maybe TRBD1 (6 bases). The CDR3 runs to 14 residues. Germline CDR1 and CDR2: GTSNPN and SVGIG (reference sequence). V lost 7 bases, J lost 0 bases, and 12 bases lay in between. CDR3 region: CASPRGANTGELFF. In DNA form, the CDR3 reads TGTGCCTCCCCCAGGGGCGCGAACACCGGGGAGCTGTTTTTT.

The chain links TRBV2 to TRBJ2-6; D gene unclear. This CDR3 is built from 15 residues. Trimming took 4 bases from V and 0 from J, leaving 7 bases between them. From germline, CDR1 is SNHLY and CDR2 FYNNEI. For the CDR3, the DNA is TGTGCCAGCAGTGGAGAAGGCTCTGGGGCCAACGTCCTGACTTTC. Translated, it gives CASSGEGSGANVLTF.

In the case of this clone: Different DNA sequences within this sample yield the same CDR3. V gene TRBV28 combines with J gene TRBJ2-3; D uncertain. This CDR3 comprises 12 residues. V was shortened by 6 bases and J by 2 bases, with 6 bases between the two germline ends. The germline V gene has CDR1 MDHEN and CDR2 SYDVKM. The CDR3 bases are TGTGCCAGCAGCACCCCCACAGATACGCAGTATTTT. The encoded protein is CASSTPTDTQYF.

This sequence joins TRBV30 and TRBJ2-3, with TRBD2 identical over 12 bases. Germline V lookup: CDR1 GTSNPN, CDR2 SVGIG (reference sequence). This CDR3 has 16 residues. After removal of 2 bases from V and 1 base from J, the junction contained 4 bases not matched to a gene. The CDR3 DNA follows: TGTGCCTGGAGTTCTGGACTAGCGGGACGCACAGATACGCAGTATTTT. Translated, it gives CAWSSGLAGRTDTQYF. Full variable domain (remainder filled in from reference TRBV30 and TRBJ2-3): SQTIHQWPATLVQPVGSPLSLECTVEGTSNPNLYWYRQAAGRGLQLLFYSVGIGQISSEVPQNLSASRPQDRQFILSSKKLLLSDSGFYLCAWSSGLAGRTDTQYFGPGTRLTVL.

The rearrangement links TRBV2 to TRBJ2-7; D is unclear. The CDR3 runs to 12 residues. V shed 7 bases and J shed 0 bases, with 7 bases lying between them. CDR1 is SNHLY, CDR2 FYNNEI, per germline. This chain's CDR3 is CASNQVSYEQYF. In nucleotides, the CDR3 is TGTGCCAGCAACCAAGTCTCCTACGAGCAGTACTTC.

The V and J genes are TRBV9 and TRBJ1-3, with no clear D. With 4 bases removed from V and 2 bases from J, the gap between germline ends came to 13 bases. CDR1 and CDR2 (germline): SGDLS, YYNGEE. This CDR3 has 15 residues. The CDR3 nucleotides are TGTGCCAGCAGCCCCTCGTTCGGGGCTGGAAACACCATATATTTT. This translates into CASSPSFGAGNTIYF. Combining the CDR3 with reference TRBV9 and TRBJ1-3 gives the whole variable domain DSGVTQTPKHLITATGQRVTLRCSPRSGDLSVYWYQQSLDQGLQFLIQYYNGEERAKGNILERFSAQQFPDLHSELNLSSLELGDSALYFCASSPSFGAGNTIYFGEGSWLTVV.

The sample holds a few counts of this clone. Other DNA sequences within the sample encode an identical CDR3. The chain carries TRBV10-3 and TRBJ1-5, with D perhaps matching TRBD1 (6 bases). CDR3 length: 14 amino acids. Trimming removed 3 bases from V and 7 bases from J, with 13 bases in between. Looked up from germline, CDR1 is ENHRY and CDR2 is SYGVKD. CDR3 sequence (DNA): TGTGCCATCAGTGAAGGACAGCTTCGCCAGCCCCAGCATTTT. Translation gives CAISEGQLRQPQHF.

The chain combines TRBV18 with TRBJ2-5; TRBD2 is a possible D gene (5 bases). Between the trimmed V and J ends, which lost 3 bases and 4 bases, there was a span of 6 bases. The CDR3 is made up of 12 amino acids. CDR1 and CDR2 (germline): KGHSH, LQKENI. In nucleotides, the CDR3 is TGTGCCAGCTCACCGGAGGTAGAGACCCAGTACTTC. Encoded protein: CASSPEVETQYF.

The chain couples TRBV2 to TRBJ2-1; 13 bases agree with TRBD2. The CDR3 consists of 13 residues. CDR1 and CDR2 from the germline V gene are SNHLY and FYNNEI. Trimming took 5 bases from V and 16 from J; bases not matched to a gene: 8. Written as DNA, the CDR3 is TGTGCCAGCAGTTCTGGACTAGCGGGAGTTATATTCTTC. Translation: CASSSGLAGVIFF.

In the case of this clone: Germline is not matched at one junction end, which may reflect a read error. The chain joins TRBV10-3 to TRBJ2-7; the match to TRBD2 covers 10 bases. CDR1 ENHRY and CDR2 SYGVKD come from the germline V gene. The length of the CDR3 is 15 residues. In nucleotides, the CDR3 is TGTGCCAGCAGTGAAGCGCTAGCGGGGGCCTACGAGCAGTACTTC. This encodes CASSEALAGAYEQYF.

V is TRBV6-4 and J is TRBJ2-1, with TRBD2 matching 10 bases. V shed 3 bases and J 4 bases; nucleotides not matched to a gene: 3. This CDR3 region has 15 residues. CDR1 and CDR2 (germline): MRHNA, SNTAGT. The DNA for the CDR3 is TGTGCCAGCAGTGAAGCTAGCGGGGGATACAATGAGCAGTTCTTC. This encodes CASSEASGGYNEQFF.

V and J are TRBV2 and TRBJ2-7, with TRBD2 as a possible D gene (5 bases). This CDR3 contains 13 residues. Germline V gene lookup returns CDR1 SNHLY and CDR2 FYNNEI. V lost 3 bases to trimming and J lost 3 bases, with 9 bases between them. CDR3 DNA: TGTGCCAGCAGTGATACGGGGTTCTACGAGCAGTACTTC. This translates into CASSDTGFYEQYF.